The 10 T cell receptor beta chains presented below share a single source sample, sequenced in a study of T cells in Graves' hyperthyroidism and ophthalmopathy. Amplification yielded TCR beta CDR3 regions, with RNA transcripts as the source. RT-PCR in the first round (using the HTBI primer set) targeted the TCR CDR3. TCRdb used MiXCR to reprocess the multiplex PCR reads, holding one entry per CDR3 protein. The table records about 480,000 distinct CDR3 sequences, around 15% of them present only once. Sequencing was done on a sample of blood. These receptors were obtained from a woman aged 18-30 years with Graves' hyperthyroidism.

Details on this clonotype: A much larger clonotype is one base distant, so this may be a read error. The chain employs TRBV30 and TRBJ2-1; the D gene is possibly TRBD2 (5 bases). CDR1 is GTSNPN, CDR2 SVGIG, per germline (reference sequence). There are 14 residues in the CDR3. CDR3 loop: CAWRIASSYSEQFF. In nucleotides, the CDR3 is TGTGCCTGGAGAATAGCGTCCTCCTACAGTGAGCAGTTCTTC. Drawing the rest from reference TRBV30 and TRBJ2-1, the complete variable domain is SQTIHQWPATLVQPVGSPLSLECTVEGTSNPNLYWYRQAAGRGLQLLFYSVGIGQISSEVPQNLSASRPQDRQFILSSKKLLLSDSGFYLCAWRIASSYSEQFFGPGTRLTVL.

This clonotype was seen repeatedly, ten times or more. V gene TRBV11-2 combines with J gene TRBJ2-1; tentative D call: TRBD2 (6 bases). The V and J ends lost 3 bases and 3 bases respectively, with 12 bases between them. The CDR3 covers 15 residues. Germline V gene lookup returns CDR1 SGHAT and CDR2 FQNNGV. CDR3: CASSFTDYIYNEQFF. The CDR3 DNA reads TGTGCCAGCAGCTTTACGGACTACATCTACAATGAGCAGTTCTTC.

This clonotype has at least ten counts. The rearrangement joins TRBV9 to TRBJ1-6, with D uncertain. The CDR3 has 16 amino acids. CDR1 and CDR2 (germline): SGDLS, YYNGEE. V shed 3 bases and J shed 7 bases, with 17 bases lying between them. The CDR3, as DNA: TGTGCCAGCAGCGGGAGTAGAGGGTCCTTCAATTCACCCCTCCACTTT. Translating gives CASSGSRGSFNSPLHF.

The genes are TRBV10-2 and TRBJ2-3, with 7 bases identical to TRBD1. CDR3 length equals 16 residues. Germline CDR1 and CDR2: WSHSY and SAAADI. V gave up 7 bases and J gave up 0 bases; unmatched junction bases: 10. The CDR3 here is CASNNRGGQSTDTQYF. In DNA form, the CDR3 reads TGCGCCAGCAACAACCGAGGGGGCCAGAGCACAGATACGCAGTATTTT.

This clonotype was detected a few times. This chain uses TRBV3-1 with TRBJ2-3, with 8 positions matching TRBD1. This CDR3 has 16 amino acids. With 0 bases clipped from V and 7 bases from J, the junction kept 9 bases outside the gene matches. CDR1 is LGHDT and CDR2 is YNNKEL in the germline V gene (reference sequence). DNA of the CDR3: TGTGCCAGCAGCCAAGATACAGGACAGGGACTTAATACGCAGTATTTT. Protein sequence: CASSQDTGQGLNTQYF.

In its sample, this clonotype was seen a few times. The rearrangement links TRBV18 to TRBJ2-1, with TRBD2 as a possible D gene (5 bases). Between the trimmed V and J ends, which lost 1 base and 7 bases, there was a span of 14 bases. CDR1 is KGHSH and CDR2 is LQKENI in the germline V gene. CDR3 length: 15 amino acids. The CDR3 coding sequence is TGTGCCAGCTCACCACAGGACTCCTTAGGGAATGAGCAGTTCTTC. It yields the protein CASSPQDSLGNEQFF.

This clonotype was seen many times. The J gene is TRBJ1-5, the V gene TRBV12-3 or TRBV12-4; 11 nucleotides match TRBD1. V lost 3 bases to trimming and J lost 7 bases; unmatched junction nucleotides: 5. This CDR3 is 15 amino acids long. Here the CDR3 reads CASSFRTGGTQPQHF. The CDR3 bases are TGTGCCAGCAGTTTCAGGACAGGGGGCACGCAGCCCCAGCATTTT.

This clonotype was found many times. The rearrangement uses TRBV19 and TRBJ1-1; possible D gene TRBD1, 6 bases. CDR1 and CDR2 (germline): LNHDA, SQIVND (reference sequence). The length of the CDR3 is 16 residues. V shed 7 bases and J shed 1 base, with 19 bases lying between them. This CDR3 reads CASIPLGGAANTEAFF. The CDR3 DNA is TGTGCCAGTATTCCCCTTGGGGGGGCAGCGAACACTGAAGCTTTCTTT.

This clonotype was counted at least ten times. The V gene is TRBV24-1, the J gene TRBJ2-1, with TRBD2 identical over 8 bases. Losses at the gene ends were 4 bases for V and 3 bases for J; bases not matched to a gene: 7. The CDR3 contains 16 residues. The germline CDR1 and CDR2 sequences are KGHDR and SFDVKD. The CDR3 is CATSDSGGRRYNEQFF. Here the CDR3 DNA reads TGTGCCACCAGTGACTCCGGCGGGAGGCGCTACAATGAGCAGTTCTTC.

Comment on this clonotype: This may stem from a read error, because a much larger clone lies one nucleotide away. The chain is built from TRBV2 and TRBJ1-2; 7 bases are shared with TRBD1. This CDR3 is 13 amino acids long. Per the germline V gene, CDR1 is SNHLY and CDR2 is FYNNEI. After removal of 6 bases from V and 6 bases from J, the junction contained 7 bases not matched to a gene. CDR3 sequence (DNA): TGTGCCAGCAGCGTGACAGGGAACCATGGCTACACCTTC. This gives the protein CASSVTGNHGYTF.